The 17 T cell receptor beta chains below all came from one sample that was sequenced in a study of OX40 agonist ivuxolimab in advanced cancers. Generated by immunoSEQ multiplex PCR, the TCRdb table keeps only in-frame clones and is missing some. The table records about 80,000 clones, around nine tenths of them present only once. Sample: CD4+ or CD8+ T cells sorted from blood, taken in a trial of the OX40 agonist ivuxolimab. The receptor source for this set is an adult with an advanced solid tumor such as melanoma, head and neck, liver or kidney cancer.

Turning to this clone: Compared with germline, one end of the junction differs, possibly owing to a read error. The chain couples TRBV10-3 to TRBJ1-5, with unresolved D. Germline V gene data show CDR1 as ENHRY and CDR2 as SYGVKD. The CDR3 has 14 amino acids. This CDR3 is CASSYYEGNQPQHF. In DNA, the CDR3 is TGTGCCAGCAGTTATTACGAAGGGAATCAGCCCCAGCATTTT.

The CDR3 region is CASKKFVQVLSNQPQHF. Written as DNA, the CDR3 is TGTGCCAGCAAAAAATTCGTACAAGTCTTGAGCAATCAGCCCCAGCATTTT. This chain links TRBV28 with TRBJ1-5; D gene uncertain. Germline CDR1 MDHEN, CDR2 SYDVKM. The CDR3 is made up of 17 amino acids. V was shortened by 7 bases and J by 1 base, with 20 bases between the two germline ends.

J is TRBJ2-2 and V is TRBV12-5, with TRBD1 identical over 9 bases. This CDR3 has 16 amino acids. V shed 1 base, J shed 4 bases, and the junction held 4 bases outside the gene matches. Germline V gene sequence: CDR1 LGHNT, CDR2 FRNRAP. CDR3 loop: CASGLGRDRATGELFF. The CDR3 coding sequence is TGTGCTAGTGGTTTGGGCCGGGACAGGGCCACCGGGGAGCTGTTTTTT.

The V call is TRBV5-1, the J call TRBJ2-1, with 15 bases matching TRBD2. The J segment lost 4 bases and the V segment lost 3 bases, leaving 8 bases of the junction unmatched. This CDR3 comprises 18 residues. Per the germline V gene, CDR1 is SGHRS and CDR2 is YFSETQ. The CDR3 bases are TGCGCCAGCAGCTCCCTACCCGGACTAGCGGGGGGGTACAATGAGCAGTTCTTC. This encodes CASSSLPGLAGGYNEQFF.

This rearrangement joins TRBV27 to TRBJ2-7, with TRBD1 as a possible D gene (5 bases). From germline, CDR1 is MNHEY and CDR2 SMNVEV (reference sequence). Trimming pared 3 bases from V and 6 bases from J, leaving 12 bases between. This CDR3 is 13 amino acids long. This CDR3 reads CASSFAGQREQYF. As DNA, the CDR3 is TGTGCCAGCAGTTTTGCAGGGCAGCGCGAGCAGTACTTC.

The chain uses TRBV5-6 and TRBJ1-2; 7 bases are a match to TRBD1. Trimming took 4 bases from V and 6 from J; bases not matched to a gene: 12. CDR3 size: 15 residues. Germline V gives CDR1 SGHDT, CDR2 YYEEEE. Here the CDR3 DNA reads TGTGCCAGCAGCCCGTTGACAGGGAGTCTTGATGGCTACACCTTC. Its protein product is CASSPLTGSLDGYTF. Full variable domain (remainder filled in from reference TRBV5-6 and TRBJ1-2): DAGVTQSPTHLIKTRGQQVTLRCSPKSGHDTVSWYQQALGQGPQFIFQYYEEEERQRGNFPDRFSGHQFPNYSSELNVNALLLGDSALYLCASSPLTGSLDGYTFGSGTRLTVV.

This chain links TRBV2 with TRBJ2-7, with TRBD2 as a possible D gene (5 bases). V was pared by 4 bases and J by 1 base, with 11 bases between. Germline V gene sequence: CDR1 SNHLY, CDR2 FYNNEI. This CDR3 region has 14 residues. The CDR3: CASSGHIASYEQYF. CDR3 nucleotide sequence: TGTGCCAGCAGTGGGCATATAGCGTCCTACGAGCAGTACTTC.

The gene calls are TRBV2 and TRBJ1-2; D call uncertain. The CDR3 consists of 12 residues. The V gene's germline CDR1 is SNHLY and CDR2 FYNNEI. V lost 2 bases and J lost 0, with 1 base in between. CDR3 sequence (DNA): TGTGCCAGCAGTGAATCTAACTATGGCTACACCTTC. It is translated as CASSESNYGYTF.

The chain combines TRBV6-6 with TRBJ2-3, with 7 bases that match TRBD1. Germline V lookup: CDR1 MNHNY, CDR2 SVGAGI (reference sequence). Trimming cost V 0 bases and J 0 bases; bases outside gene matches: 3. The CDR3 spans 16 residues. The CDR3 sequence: CASSYSRDSSTDTQYF. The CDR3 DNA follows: TGTGCCAGCAGTTACTCCCGGGACAGTAGCACAGATACGCAGTATTTT.

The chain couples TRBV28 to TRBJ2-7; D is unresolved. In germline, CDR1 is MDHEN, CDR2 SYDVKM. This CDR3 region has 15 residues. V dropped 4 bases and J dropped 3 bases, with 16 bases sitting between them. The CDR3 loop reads CASSSLGTKNYEQYF. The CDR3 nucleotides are TGTGCCAGCAGTTCCCTCGGCACCAAGAACTACGAGCAGTACTTC.

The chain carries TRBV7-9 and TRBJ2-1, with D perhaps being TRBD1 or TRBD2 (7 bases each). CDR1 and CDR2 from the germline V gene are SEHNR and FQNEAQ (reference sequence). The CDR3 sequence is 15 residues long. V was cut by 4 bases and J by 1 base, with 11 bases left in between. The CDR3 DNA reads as TGTGCCAGCAGCTCCCAGGGGGGGTCCTACAATGAGCAGTTCTTC. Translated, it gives CASSSQGGSYNEQFF.

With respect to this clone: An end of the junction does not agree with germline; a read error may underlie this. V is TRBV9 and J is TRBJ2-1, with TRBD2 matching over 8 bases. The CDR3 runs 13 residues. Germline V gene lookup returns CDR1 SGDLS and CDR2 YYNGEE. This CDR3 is CASSVDLDGTSVF. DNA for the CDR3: TGTGCCAGCAGCGTCGACCTCGATGGGACTAGTGTCTTC.

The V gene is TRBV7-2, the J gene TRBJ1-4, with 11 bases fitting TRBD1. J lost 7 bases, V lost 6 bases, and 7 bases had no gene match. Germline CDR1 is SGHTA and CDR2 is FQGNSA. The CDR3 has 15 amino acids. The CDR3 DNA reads TGTGCCAGCAGACCTAGCGGGACAGGGGGTGAAAAACTGTTTTTT. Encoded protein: CASRPSGTGGEKLFF.

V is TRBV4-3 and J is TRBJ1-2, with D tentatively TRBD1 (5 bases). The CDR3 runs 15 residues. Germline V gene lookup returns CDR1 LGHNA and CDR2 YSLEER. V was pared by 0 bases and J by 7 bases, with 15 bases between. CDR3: CASSQDLGRAGGYTF. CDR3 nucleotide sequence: TGCGCCAGCAGCCAAGATCTGGGCAGGGCGGGTGGCTACACCTTC.

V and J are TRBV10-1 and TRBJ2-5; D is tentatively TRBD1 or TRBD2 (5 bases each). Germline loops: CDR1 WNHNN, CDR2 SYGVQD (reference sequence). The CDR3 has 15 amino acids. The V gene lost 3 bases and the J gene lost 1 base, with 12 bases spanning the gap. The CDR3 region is CASSEVGDPQETQYF. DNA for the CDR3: TGCGCCAGCAGTGAAGTCGGGGACCCCCAAGAGACCCAGTACTTC.

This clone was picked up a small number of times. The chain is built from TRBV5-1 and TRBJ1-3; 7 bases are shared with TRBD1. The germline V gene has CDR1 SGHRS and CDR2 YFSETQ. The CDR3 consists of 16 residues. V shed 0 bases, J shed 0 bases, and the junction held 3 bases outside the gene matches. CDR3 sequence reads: CASSLGRDSSGNTIYF. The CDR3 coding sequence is TGCGCCAGCAGCTTGGGGAGGGACAGCTCTGGAAACACCATATATTTT.

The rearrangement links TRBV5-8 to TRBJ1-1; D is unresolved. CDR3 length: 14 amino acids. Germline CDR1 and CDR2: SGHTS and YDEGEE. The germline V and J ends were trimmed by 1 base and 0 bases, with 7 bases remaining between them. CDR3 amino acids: CASSLRQMNTEAFF. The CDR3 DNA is TGTGCCAGCAGCTTGCGTCAGATGAACACTGAAGCTTTCTTT.